This entry concerns a single T cell receptor beta chain. This clonotype was seen many times. Its antigen remains undetermined. No base-level quality is on record; no much larger clone is a single base apart. The sample's treatment or condition, from its label and the paper: live attenuated yellow fever vaccine strain. PBMCs were isolated from peripheral blood using a standard Ficoll-Paque protocol. CD4 and CD8 T-cell fractions were isolated with Dynabeads CD4 and CD8 positive selection kits. TriZol was used to extract RNA from bulk PBMCs, from CD4 and CD8 fractions, and from dextramer-positive and dextramer-negative fractions. This specimen comes from a study of T cells after yellow fever vaccination (dated by TCRdb to between 2018 and 2021). Regarding the research as a whole: Libraries from fractions with low cell numbers were prepared with the SMART-Seq v4 Ultra Low Input RNA kit. Two healthy male donors, one aged 18 to 30 and one aged 30 to 40 years, made up the cohort. Bulk PBMC replicates and cell subsets were isolated from blood drawn at multiple timepoints before and after both primary and secondary immunization. Bulk TCR alpha and beta repertoires were sequenced longitudinally to track T-cell clones before and after primary and booster YFV17D yellow fever vaccination.

Summary of the overall study and its limitations: A small fraction of clonotypes showed up in both the CD4 and CD8 compartments, probably as a result of convergent recombination. Because the study included only a couple of donors, the extent to which the findings can be generalized is limited. Most clones expanded after primary vaccination (around 97% of CD4 and around 88% of CD8) were re-detected after the booster, suggesting that broad memory maintenance occurred. FACS-sorted repertoires could contain abundant contaminating clonotypes from the bulk population, so computational filtering was required. Compared with the primary T-cell response, the secondary T-cell response was weaker but faster, peaking on day 5 rather than day 15.

CDR1 and CDR2, per the germline V gene, are MGHDK and SYGVNS. V sheds 1 base and J sheds 6 bases, leaving 4 bases between their ends. From cysteine to phenylalanine, the CDR3 is 11 amino acids long. This entry keeps only the CDR3 DNA: 33 bases, framed from base 1. Reads for this sample came from an Illumina NovaSeq 6000. TCR cDNA was synthesized by 5'RACE template switching, through which a universal primer site and unique molecular identifiers were introduced. cDNA synthesis was primed from both the TCR alpha and TCR beta constant segments. Two PCR steps were used to amplify libraries, with sample barcodes and sequencing adapters being added in the second step. Libraries were sequenced on Illumina HiSeq 2500 (2x100 bp) or NovaSeq (2x150 bp). On the study's bioinformatics: MIGEC handled demultiplexing of reads and collapsing into UMI consensus sequences, while MiXCR performed V(D)J alignment. Vaccine-responding clonotypes were identified with edgeR using replicate PBMC samples, with FDR below 0.01 and a log2 fold change above 5 up to day 15 being required. Bulk clonotypes were assigned CD4 or CD8 identity according to which sequenced CD4 or CD8 repertoire held them at higher abundance. TCRdb passed the public sequencing reads through fastp at Q25 and MiXCR, retaining productive beta sequences. Rows merge per CDR3 protein into single entries with the most common DNA and genes. The V and J calls were not made by the authors but by TCRdb's processing. Present in this sample are some 220,000 distinct CDR3 sequences, approximately 3% of which were seen just once. The ten largest clones represent 3.2% of the sample.

Recombination connected TRBV25-1 to TRBJ2-7; no D gene is confidently identified. This receptor was identified in a man between 18 and 35 years old who received the YFV17D yellow fever vaccine. The input for sequencing was CD4+ T cells sorted from PBMCs, taken 10 days after the yellow fever booster vaccination. The encoded CDR3 is CASSEWIEQYF. DNA sequence: TGTGCCAGCAGTGAATGGATCGAGCAGTACTTC.